These T cell receptor beta chains were read from a single sample in a study of resident and recirculating memory T cells in vitiligo. Using immunoSEQ multiplex PCR, the repertoire was profiled, and TCRdb retains in-frame clones only, with some absent. The repertoire holds 250 to 400 clones, with roughly three quarters as singletons. What was sequenced was lesional skin. The receptors shown here come from a male donor with vitiligo. Each CDR3 is given with its conserved first and last residue. A D gene is named only where the DNA matches it firmly.

j_call v_call d_call cdr3_nt cdr3_aa
TRBJ1-5 TRBV19 NA TGTGCCAGTAGTATATGGGGGGGGAGCAATCAGCCCCAGCATTTT CASSIWGGSNQPQHF
TRBJ2-7 TRBV11-2 NA TGTGCCAGCAGCTTCCTAGCGAACTACGAGCAGTACTTC CASSFLANYEQYF
TRBJ2-7 TRBV4-3 TRBD2 TGCGCCAGCAGCCTTACACACCTCGGACTAGCGGGAGGGCCCTACGAGCAATACTTC CASSLTHLGLAGGPYEQYF
TRBJ2-1 TRBV6-6 TRBD1 TGTGCCAGCAGTCCTACAGGGGGCCACCACAATGAGCAGTTCTTC CASSPTGGHHNEQFF